The rows below give T cell receptor beta chains drawn from one sample of a study of blood T cell repertoires in COVID-19. Some clones are missing from TCRdb's copy, which holds only in-frame ones; the method was immunoSEQ multiplex PCR. This table has 20,000 to 25,000 clones, 84% appearing once. Sequenced: peripheral blood. These receptors came from a man aged 40-50 years with acute or convalescent COVID-19. Both conserved end residues are part of each CDR3. Fields, in order: J gene, D gene, V gene, clone size, CDR3 DNA, CDR3 protein. A D gene is named only where the DNA matches it firmly. Only part of the rows carry a size: once, few, many, or a class if the clone is expanded.

>TRBJ2-6|NA|TRBV9|NA
TGTGCCAGCAGCCCAGGCCAGGGGTCGATCTCTGGGGCCAACGTCCTGACTTTC
CASSPGQGSISGANVLTF
>TRBJ1-1|NA|TRBV3-1/TRBV3-2|once
TGTGCCAGCAGTCCCCTCAACGGTCTTGACACTGAAGCTTTCTTT
CASSPLNGLDTEAFF
>TRBJ1-2|NA|TRBV18|few
TGTGCCAGCTCACCAGACCTTCAGGGTAGGGCTGGCTACACCTTC
CASSPDLQGRAGYTF
>TRBJ2-5|NA|TRBV27|NA
TGTGCCAGCAGTTCGGGTGAGACCCAGTACTTC
CASSSGETQYF
>TRBJ2-1|NA|TRBV12-5|NA
TGTGCTAGTGGCCCTATAACGACAGACAATGAGCAGTTCTTC
CASGPITTDNEQFF
>TRBJ1-2|NA|TRBV2|NA
TGTGCCAGCACCCACTCAGGGTTTGGCTACACCTTC
CASTHSGFGYTF
>TRBJ1-2|TRBD1|TRBV7-9|NA
TGTGCCAGCGGACGACAGGGCCAAGGGGTGTATGGCTACACCTTC
CASGRQGQGVYGYTF
>TRBJ2-4|NA|TRBV5-1|NA
TGCGCCAGCAGCCTCCAAATAGGTAGGGGCGCGAATAACATTCAGTACTTC
CASSLQIGRGANNIQYF
>TRBJ2-3|TRBD2|TRBV9|NA
TGTGCCAGCAGCGCCGGACTAGCACAAAGCACAGATACGCAGTATTTT
CASSAGLAQSTDTQYF
>TRBJ1-5|TRBD1|TRBV6-5|NA
TGTGCCACTGGGACAGGGGAGACCAATCAGCCCCAGCATTTT
CATGTGETNQPQHF
>TRBJ1-5|NA|TRBV19|NA
TGTGCCAGTAGTATCAGTATCAATCAGCCCCAGCATTTT
CASSISINQPQHF
>TRBJ1-1|NA|TRBV19|NA
TGTGCCAGTAGTATTGTGTCGGGTAGTGAAGCTTTCTTT
CASSIVSGSEAFF
>TRBJ1-1|NA|TRBV29-1|NA
TGCAGCGTTAGCCCTTTGCGCGAGAACACTGAAGCTTTCTTT
CSVSPLRENTEAFF
>TRBJ1-6|TRBD1|TRBV6-6|NA
TGTGCCAGCAGTTACGAGGACAGGGCGTTTTCACCCCTCCACTTT
CASSYEDRAFSPLHF
>TRBJ1-5|TRBD1|TRBV7-8|NA
TGTGCCAGCAGCTTATTACAGGGGATCAATCAGCCCCAGCATTTT
CASSLLQGINQPQHF
>TRBJ1-2|TRBD1|TRBV5-1|NA
TGCGCCAGCAGCCCTGTGGGGGGACAGGGTGCTTTCGATGGCTACACCTTC
CASSPVGGQGAFDGYTF
>TRBJ2-7|TRBD1|TRBV2|NA
TGTGCCAGCATCCCCCCAGGGGGCCCCTACTACGAGCAGTACTTC
CASIPPGGPYYEQYF
>TRBJ1-2|TRBD1|TRBV2|NA
TGTGCCAGCGCGACAGGGATCTATGGCTACACCTTC
CASATGIYGYTF
>TRBJ2-1|NA|TRBV30|NA
TGTGCCTGGAGTGCTTTCAGTAGCTATGAGCAGTTCTTC
CAWSAFSSYEQFF
>TRBJ1-2|TRBD1|TRBV30|NA
TGTGCCTGCCCAACCCGGGACAGGGATGTCTACACCTTC
CACPTRDRDVYTF
>TRBJ2-2|NA|TRBV5-1|NA
TGCGCCAGCAGCTTGGATGGGGGGACCGGGGAGCTGTTTTTT
CASSLDGGTGELFF
>TRBJ2-7|TRBD1|TRBV6-5|NA
TGTGCCAGCAGAGCGGACAGGGGTACCTACGAGCAGTACTTC
CASRADRGTYEQYF
>TRBJ1-2|NA|TRBV5-4|NA
TGTGCCAGCAGCTTGGAAGCCTATGGCTACACCTTC
CASSLEAYGYTF
>TRBJ2-7|NA|TRBV7-9|NA
TGTGCCAGCAGCCCGCCGGGACATAATGAGGAGCAGTACTTC
CASSPPGHNEEQYF
>TRBJ2-7|TRBD1|TRBV6-5|once
TGTGCCAGCAGCTCCGGGACAGGTTTCCACGAGCAGTACTTC
CASSSGTGFHEQYF
>TRBJ2-1|NA|TRBV18|NA
TGTGCCAGCTCACCAGCGGGGGCCCTTGATGAGCAGTTCTTC
CASSPAGALDEQFF
>TRBJ2-5|TRBD2|TRBV2|NA
TGTGCCAGCTTACGGACTAGCCCGAGGGAGACCCAGTACTTC
CASLRTSPRETQYF
>TRBJ1-5|NA|TRBV3-1/TRBV3-2|NA
TGTGCCAGCAGCCAAGCCGGGGAGGGACAGCCCCAGCATTTT
CASSQAGEGQPQHF
>TRBJ2-1|TRBD2|TRBV30|NA
TGTGCCTGGAGGAGGAGCGGGAGGGCCTACAATGAGCAGTTCTTC
CAWRRSGRAYNEQFF
>TRBJ1-3|NA|TRBV7-9|NA
TGTGCCAGCAGCCCCAACTCTGGAAACACCATATATTTT
CASSPNSGNTIYF
>TRBJ1-6|NA|TRBV24-1|NA
TGTGCCACCATTCCAGGGGCCCTGGTACGTTCACCCCTCCACTTT
CATIPGALVRSPLHF
>TRBJ1-3|NA|TRBV5-1|once
TGCGCCAGCAGCTTGGCCCTCTGGGCGGGTGGAAACACCATATATTTT
CASSLALWAGGNTIYF
>TRBJ1-2|TRBD1|TRBV10-3|once
TGTGCCATCAGTGAGTCGTTTCGGGCAGGGGGCGGCTACACCTTC
CAISESFRAGGGYTF
>TRBJ1-6|NA|TRBV27|NA
TGTGCCAGCAGTGCTCCGGGGCGAGGGGGTTCACCCCTCCACTTT
CASSAPGRGGSPLHF
>TRBJ2-5|NA|TRBV29-1|NA
TGCAGCGTTATCCCGCCCTTGGCGGGGTCCCAAGAGACCCAGTACTTC
CSVIPPLAGSQETQYF
>TRBJ2-7|TRBD2|TRBV18|NA
TGTGCCAGCTCACCGGGCGGGAGCCTTAAGGACGAGCAGTACTTC
CASSPGGSLKDEQYF
>TRBJ2-1|TRBD2|TRBV24-1|NA
TGTGCCACCAGTGACTATAGCGGGAGCACCCTCAATGAGCAGTTCTTC
CATSDYSGSTLNEQFF
>TRBJ2-2|TRBD1|TRBV5-6|once
TGTGCCAGCAGCGCCGGGACAGGGAGCAAGAACACCGGGGAGCTGTTTTTT
CASSAGTGSKNTGELFF
>TRBJ2-3|TRBD1|TRBV3-1/TRBV3-2|NA
TGTGCCAGCAGCCCCGGACAGGGCACTTTCGATACGCAGTATTTT
CASSPGQGTFDTQYF
>TRBJ1-3|NA|TRBV14|once
TGTGCCAGCAGCCAGGGCGCCTCTGGAAACACCATATATTTT
CASSQGASGNTIYF
>TRBJ1-3|TRBD1|TRBV5-1|NA
TGCGCCAGCGGACAGGGTTCCTCTGGAAACACCATATATTTT
CASGQGSSGNTIYF
>TRBJ1-2|TRBD1|TRBV7-8|NA
TGTGCCAGCAGTCCGACAGGGGACTATGGCTACACCTTC
CASSPTGDYGYTF
>TRBJ1-1|TRBD1|TRBV4-1|NA
TGCGCCAGCAGCCATACACAGGGGCTGAACACTGAAGCTTTCTTT
CASSHTQGLNTEAFF
>TRBJ1-1|NA|TRBV11-3|NA
TGTGCCAGCAGCCTACGTATGAACACTGAAGCTTTCTTT
CASSLRMNTEAFF
>TRBJ1-5|NA|TRBV9|NA
TGTGCCAGCAGCGCCACAGCCACTAGCAATCAGCCCCAGCATTTT
CASSATATSNQPQHF
>TRBJ1-2|NA|TRBV4-3|NA
TGCGCCAGCAGCCAAGATGGGGGGGTGGGCTATGGCTACACCTTC
CASSQDGGVGYGYTF
>TRBJ1-2|TRBD1|TRBV25-1|NA
TGTGCCACCCGGACAGGGGGCTTTGGCTACACCTTC
CATRTGGFGYTF
>TRBJ2-6|TRBD1|TRBV4-1|NA
TGCGCCAGCAGCCAACCCTCGGACAGGGTACCCTCTGGGGCCAACGTCCTGACTTTC
CASSQPSDRVPSGANVLTF